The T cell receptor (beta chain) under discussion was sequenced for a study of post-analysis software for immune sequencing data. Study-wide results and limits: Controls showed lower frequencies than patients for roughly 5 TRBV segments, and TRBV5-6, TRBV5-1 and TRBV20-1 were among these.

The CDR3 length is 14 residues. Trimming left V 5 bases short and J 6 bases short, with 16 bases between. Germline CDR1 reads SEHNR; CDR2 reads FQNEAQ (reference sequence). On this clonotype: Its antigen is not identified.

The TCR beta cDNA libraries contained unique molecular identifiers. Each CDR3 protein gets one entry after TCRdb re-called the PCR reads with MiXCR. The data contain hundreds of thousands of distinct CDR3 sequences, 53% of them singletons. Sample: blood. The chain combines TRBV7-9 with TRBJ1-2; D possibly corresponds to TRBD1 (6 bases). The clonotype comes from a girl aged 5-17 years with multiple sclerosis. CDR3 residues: CASSDPGGRDGYTF. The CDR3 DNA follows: TGTGCCAGCAGCGATCCGGGGGGCAGGGATGGCTACACCTTC.